This TCR beta chain derives from a study of shared clonotypes between healthy human individuals. Study-wide background: Per-donor plates numbered three CD4 naive, three CD4 memory, two CD8 naive and one CD8 memory.

Libraries were prepared by immunoSEQ multiplex PCR; TCRdb keeps only in-frame clonotypes and omits some of them. This table has roughly 640,000 clones, around 97% appearing once. Remarks on this clone: As yet, its antigen is unknown.

Study-level results: Depth was large, yet rarefaction showed that sorted-subset sequencing was incomplete.

The germline gives CDR1 SGHTA, CDR2 FQGNSA. V dropped 4 bases and J dropped 6; count of bases not matched to a gene: 8. The CDR3 spans 14 residues. This receptor was taken from a woman under 40 in good health. Sequencing input: naive CD4+ T cells sorted from blood. Subset indicated: CD45RA+ positively selected. The chain joins TRBV7-2 to TRBJ1-1, with 7 bases identical to TRBD1. In nucleotides, the CDR3 is TGTGCCAGCAGCTCGGACAGGACGTTACCTGAAGCTTTCTTT. Translated, it gives CASSSDRTLPEAFF.